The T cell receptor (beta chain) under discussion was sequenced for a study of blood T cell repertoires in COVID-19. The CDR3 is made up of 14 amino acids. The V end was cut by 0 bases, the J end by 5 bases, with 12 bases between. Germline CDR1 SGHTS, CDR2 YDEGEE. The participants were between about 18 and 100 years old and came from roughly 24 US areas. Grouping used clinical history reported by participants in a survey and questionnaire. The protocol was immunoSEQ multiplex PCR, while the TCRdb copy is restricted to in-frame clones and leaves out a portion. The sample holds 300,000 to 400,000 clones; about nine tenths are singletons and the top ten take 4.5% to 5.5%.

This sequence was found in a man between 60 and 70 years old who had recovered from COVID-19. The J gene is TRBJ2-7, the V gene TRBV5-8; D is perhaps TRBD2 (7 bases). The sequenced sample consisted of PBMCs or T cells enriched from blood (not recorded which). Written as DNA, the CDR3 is TGTGCCAGCAGCTTGGCGGGGGGCCAGGACGAGCAGTACTTC. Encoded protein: CASSLAGGQDEQYF.